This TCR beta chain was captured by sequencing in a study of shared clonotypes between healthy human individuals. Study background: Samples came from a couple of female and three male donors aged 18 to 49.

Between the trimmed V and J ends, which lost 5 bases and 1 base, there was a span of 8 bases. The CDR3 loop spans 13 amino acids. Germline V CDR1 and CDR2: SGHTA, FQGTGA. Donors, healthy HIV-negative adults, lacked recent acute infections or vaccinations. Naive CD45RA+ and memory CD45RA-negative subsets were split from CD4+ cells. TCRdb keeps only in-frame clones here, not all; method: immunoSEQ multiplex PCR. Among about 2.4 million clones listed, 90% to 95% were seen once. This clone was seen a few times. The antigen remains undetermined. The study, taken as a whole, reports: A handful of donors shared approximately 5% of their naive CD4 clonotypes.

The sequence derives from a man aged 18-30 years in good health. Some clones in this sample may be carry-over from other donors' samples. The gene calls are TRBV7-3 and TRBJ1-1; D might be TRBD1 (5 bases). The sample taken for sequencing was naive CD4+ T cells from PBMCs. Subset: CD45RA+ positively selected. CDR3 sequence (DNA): TGTGCCAGCAGCGTACAGGCGAACACTGAAGCTTTCTTT. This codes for CASSVQANTEAFF. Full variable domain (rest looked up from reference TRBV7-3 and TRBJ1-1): GAGVSQTPSNKVTEKGKYVELRCDPISGHTALYWYRQSLGQGPEFLIYFQGTGAADDSGLPNDRFFAVRPEGSVSTLKIQRTERGDSAVYLCASSVQANTEAFFGQGTRLTVV.